One sample yielded the 10 T cell receptor beta chains listed below, sequenced in a study of beta chain features in type 1 diabetes. The entirety of the isolated RNA underwent reverse transcription, so expressed TCRB transcripts were sequenced. TCRdb's copy holds only in-frame clones and misses some; the assay was immunoSEQ multiplex PCR. The profile shows about 250,000 clones, 11% to 15% of them singletons. Sequenced material: naive CD4+ T cells from blood. These receptors were collected from a woman between 40 and 55 years old in good health.

V usage is TRBV6-5 and J usage is TRBJ1-5, with 7 positions matching TRBD1. Germline loops: CDR1 MNHEY, CDR2 SVGAGI. With V trimmed by 8 bases and J by 3 bases, 10 bases remained unmatched. CDR3 size: 15 residues. For the CDR3, the DNA is TGTGCCAGCGGGGAACGACAGGGTGTCAATCAGCCCCAGCATTTT. Its protein product is CASGERQGVNQPQHF.

J is TRBJ2-5 and V is TRBV25-1; possible D gene TRBD1, 6 bases. The CDR3 consists of 13 residues. The V end lost 5 bases, the J end lost 12 bases, and 19 bases lay between the germline ends. The germline V gene has CDR1 MGHDK and CDR2 SYGVNS. CDR3 DNA sequence: TGTGCCAGCAGTCAAAGGGGTATGACAGGAGAGTACTTC. Amino acid sequence: CASSQRGMTGEYF.

Only a few counts were recorded for this clone. This chain connects TRBV18 to TRBJ1-4, with D possibly being TRBD1 (5 bases). CDR1 is KGHSH and CDR2 is LQKENI in the germline V gene. The CDR3 is 17 residues long. V dropped 0 bases and J dropped 5 bases, with 16 bases sitting between them. The CDR3 bases are TGTGCCAGCTCACCACCTCCTGTAGTGGGGGGAAATGAAAAACTGTTTTTT. It translates to CASSPPPVVGGNEKLFF. The complete variable domain, with remaining parts taken from reference TRBV18 and TRBJ1-4, reads NAGVMQNPRHLVRRRGQEARLRCSPMKGHSHVYWYRQLPEEGLKFMVYLQKENIIDESGMPKERFSAEFPKEGPSILRIQQVVRGDSAAYFCASSPPPVVGGNEKLFFGSGTQLSVL.

V usage is TRBV5-4 and J usage is TRBJ1-6, with 7 bases lining up with TRBD1. This CDR3 contains 12 residues. CDR1 is SGHNT, CDR2 YYREEE, per germline (reference sequence). V gave up 3 bases and J gave up 9 bases; unmatched junction bases: 0. The CDR3 DNA reads as TGTGCCAGCAGCTACAGGGGTTCACCCCTCCACTTT. Translated: CASSYRGSPLHF.

This clone was seen only a few times. The rearrangement joins TRBV19 to TRBJ2-5; the match to TRBD2 covers 8 bases. Trimming took 6 bases from V and 2 from J; bases not matched to a gene: 5. This CDR3 has 14 residues. Germline loops: CDR1 LNHDA, CDR2 SQIVND (reference sequence). The CDR3 spells CASSPTSAQETQYF. Written as DNA, the CDR3 is TGTGCCAGTAGCCCGACTAGCGCACAAGAGACCCAGTACTTC.

This clone was detected only a few times. The chain carries TRBV5-1 and TRBJ2-5; D is perhaps TRBD1 (5 bases). Germline V gene lookup returns CDR1 SGHRS and CDR2 YFSETQ. V lost 4 bases to trimming and J lost 4 bases, with 23 bases between them. The CDR3 totals 17 residues. CDR3 sequence (DNA): TGCGCCAGCAGCCGAGGAAGGGGCGCCGGGTTTATAGAGACCCAGTACTTC. It yields the protein CASSRGRGAGFIETQYF.

This clone has just a few counts. This rearrangement joins TRBV2 to TRBJ2-5, with D unresolved. Per the germline V gene, CDR1 is SNHLY and CDR2 is FYNNEI. Between the trimmed V and J ends, which lost 4 bases and 5 bases, there was a span of 8 bases. The CDR3 runs to 12 residues. CDR3: CASSGPVETQYF. The CDR3 DNA follows: TGTGCCAGCAGTGGTCCGGTGGAGACCCAGTACTTC.

The chain carries TRBV25-1 and TRBJ1-1; D possibly corresponds to TRBD1 (5 bases). V lost 8 bases, J lost 4 bases, and 14 bases lay in between. This CDR3 spans 13 amino acids. Germline CDR1 MGHDK, CDR2 SYGVNS. This chain's CDR3 is CASRGGEGTEAFF. DNA of the CDR3: TGTGCCAGCCGGGGGGGGGAAGGCACTGAAGCTTTCTTT.

The chain employs TRBV11-3 and TRBJ2-2; 8 positions agree with TRBD1. This CDR3 is 13 amino acids long. After removal of 4 bases from V and 6 bases from J, the junction contained 1 base not matched to a gene. The germline gives CDR1 SGHNT, CDR2 YENEEA. CDR3 DNA sequence: TGTGCCAGCAGCTCGACAGGGGCCGGGGAGCTGTTTTTT. Amino acid sequence: CASSSTGAGELFF. The full variable domain, its missing parts supplied by reference TRBV11-3 and TRBJ2-2, is EAGVVQSPRYKIIEKKQPVAFWCNPISGHNTLYWYLQNLGQGPELLIRYENEEAVDDSQLPKDRFSAERLKGVDSTLKIQPAELGDSAVYLCASSSTGAGELFFGEGSRLTVL.

This clone was picked up a small number of times. The chain joins TRBV7-2 to TRBJ2-7; 7 bases fit TRBD1. The germline CDR1 and CDR2 sequences are SGHTA and FQGNSA. The CDR3 covers 15 residues. With 1 base clipped from V and 0 bases from J, the junction kept 3 bases outside the gene matches. CDR3 DNA sequence: TGTGCCAGCAGCTTAGTGGCAGGGGGCTCCTACGAGCAGTACTTC. Protein product: CASSLVAGGSYEQYF.